The clone carrying this TCR beta chain was counted at least ten times. Its antigen is not known. This sample was included in a study of early T cells in non-severe SARS-CoV-2 infection. Study summary: Sequencing targeted bulk RNA from unsorted whole blood, leaving chains unpaired.

Molecules of cDNA were individually given unique molecular identifiers that were attached to them. MiXCR, applied by TCRdb to the 5' RACE reads, yields one record per CDR3 protein. The data contain tens of thousands of distinct CDR3 sequences, under 10% of them singletons. Points from the study as a whole: Missing private and CD4 specificities, VDJdb matching favored anti-spike CD8 responses.

The CDR3 has 15 amino acids. CDR1 MNHEY and CDR2 SMNVEV come from the germline V gene (reference sequence). V lost 6 bases to trimming and J lost 4 bases, with 18 bases between them. The TCR was taken from an adult who was a healthcare worker with PCR-confirmed SARS-CoV-2 infection or an uninfected control (not recorded which). Material: whole blood. This rearrangement joins TRBV27 to TRBJ2-5; the D gene is possibly TRBD2 (5 bases). The CDR3 region is CASSSHGKSGETQYF. CDR3 DNA: TGTGCCAGCAGCTCCCACGGGAAATCGGGAGAGACCCAGTACTTC.